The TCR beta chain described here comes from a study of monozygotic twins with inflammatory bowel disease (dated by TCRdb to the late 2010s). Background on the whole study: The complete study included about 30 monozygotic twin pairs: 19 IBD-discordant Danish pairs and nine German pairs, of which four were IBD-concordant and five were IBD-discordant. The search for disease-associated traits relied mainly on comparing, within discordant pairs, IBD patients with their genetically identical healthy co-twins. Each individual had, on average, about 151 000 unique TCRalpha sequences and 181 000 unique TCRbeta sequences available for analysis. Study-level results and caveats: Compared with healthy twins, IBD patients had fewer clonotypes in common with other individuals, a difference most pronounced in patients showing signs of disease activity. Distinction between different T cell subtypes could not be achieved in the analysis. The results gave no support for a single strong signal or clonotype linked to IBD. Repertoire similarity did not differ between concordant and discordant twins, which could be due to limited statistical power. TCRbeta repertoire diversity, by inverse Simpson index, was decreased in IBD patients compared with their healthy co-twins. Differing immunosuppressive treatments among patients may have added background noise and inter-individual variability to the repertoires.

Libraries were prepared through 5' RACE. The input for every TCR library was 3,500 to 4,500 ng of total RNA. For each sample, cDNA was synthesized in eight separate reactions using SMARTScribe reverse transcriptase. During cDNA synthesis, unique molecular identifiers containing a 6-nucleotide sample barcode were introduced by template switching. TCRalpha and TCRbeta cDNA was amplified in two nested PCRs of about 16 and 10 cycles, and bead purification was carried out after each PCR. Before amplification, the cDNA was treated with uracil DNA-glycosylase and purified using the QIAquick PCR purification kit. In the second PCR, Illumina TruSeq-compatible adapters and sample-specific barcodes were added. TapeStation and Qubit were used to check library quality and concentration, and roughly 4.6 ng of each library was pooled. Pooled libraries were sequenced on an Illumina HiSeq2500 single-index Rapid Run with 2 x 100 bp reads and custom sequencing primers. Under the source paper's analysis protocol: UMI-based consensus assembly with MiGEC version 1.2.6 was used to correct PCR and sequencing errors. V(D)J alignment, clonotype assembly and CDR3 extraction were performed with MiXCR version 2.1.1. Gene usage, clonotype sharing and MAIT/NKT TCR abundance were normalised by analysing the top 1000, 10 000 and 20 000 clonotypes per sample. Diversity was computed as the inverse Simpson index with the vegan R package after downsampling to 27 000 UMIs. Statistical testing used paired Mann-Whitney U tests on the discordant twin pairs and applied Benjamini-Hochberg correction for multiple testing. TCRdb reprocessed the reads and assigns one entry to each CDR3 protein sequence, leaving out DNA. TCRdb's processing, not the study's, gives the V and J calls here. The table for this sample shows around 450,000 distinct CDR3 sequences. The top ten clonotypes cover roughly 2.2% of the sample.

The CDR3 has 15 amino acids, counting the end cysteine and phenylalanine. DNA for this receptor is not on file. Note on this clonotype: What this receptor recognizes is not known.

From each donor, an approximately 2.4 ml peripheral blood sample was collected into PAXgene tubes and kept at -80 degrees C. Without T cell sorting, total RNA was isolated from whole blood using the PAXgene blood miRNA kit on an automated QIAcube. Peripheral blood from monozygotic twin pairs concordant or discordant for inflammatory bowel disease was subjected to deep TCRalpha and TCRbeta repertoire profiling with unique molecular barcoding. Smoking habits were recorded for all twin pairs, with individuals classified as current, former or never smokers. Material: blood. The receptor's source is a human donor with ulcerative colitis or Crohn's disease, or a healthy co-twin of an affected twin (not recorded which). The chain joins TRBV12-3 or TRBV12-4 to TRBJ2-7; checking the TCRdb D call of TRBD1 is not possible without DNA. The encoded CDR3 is CASSLRTGGVYEQYF.